This paragraph covers one TCR beta chain sequence. The entry originates in a study of blood T cell repertoires in COVID-19. In the study overall: The United States, Italy and Spain were the sources of the acute and convalescent COVID-19 samples.

Patients of the Seattle cohort, enrolled during active infection, were followed longitudinally. In the authors' methods: It was from reference gene primer amplification that nucleated cell counts were estimated. Sequencing was performed with immunoSEQ multiplex PCR; in TCRdb, only in-frame clones are kept and a portion is missing. The DNA was the basis for D and trimming; V, J and clone size are from that table. The sample has 200,000 to 300,000 clones; more than 75% are singletons. The TCR comes from a woman over 75 with COVID-19, enrolled during active disease. The sequencing input was peripheral blood.

In nucleotides, the CDR3 is TGTGCCAGCTCACCACGAGAGGTTGGCTCACCCCTCCACTTT. It translates to CASSPREVGSPLHF. The chain is built from TRBV18 and TRBJ1-6; D is unclear. The germline CDR1 and CDR2 sequences are KGHSH and LQKENI. This CDR3 is 14 amino acids long. V was clipped by 1 base and J by 10 bases, with 11 bases between them.